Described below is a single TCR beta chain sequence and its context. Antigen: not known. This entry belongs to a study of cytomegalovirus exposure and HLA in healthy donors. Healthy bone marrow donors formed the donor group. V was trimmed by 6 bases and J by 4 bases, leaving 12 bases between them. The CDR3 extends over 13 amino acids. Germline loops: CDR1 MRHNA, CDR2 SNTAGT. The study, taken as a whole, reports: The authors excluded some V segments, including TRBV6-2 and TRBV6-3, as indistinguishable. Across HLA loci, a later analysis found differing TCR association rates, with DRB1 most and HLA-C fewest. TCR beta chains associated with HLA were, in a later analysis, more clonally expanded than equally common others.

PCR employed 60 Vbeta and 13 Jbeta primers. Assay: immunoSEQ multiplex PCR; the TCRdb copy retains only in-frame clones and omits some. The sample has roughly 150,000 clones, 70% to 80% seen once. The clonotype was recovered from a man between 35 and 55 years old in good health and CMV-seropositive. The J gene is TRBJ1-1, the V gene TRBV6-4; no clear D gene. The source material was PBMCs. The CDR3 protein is CASRRSRGTEAFF. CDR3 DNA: TGTGCCAGCAGAAGGTCTCGCGGCACTGAAGCTTTCTTT.